The following is a T cell receptor beta chain sequence with its context. Its antigen is unknown. At one end the junction does not follow the germline gene, possibly because of a read error. The sample is drawn from a study of T-cell reconstitution after alpha-beta-depleted transplantation in children. This CDR3 has 13 amino acids. Germline CDR1 is SGHTA and CDR2 is FQGNSA. Unique molecular identifiers were incorporated when the TCRbeta library was constructed. TCRdb re-called the PCR reads through MiXCR, storing one row per CDR3 protein. The sample has fewer than 550,000 distinct CDR3 sequences, 10% to 12% seen once. Study observations and caveats: It was surviving recipient T cells and thymic progenitors that gave some patients high TCRbeta diversity at day 60. Newly generated T cells supplied most T-cell counts and diversity one year post-transplant. Expanded clones from the graft, numbering several hundred, reportedly supplied alpha-beta T cells about two months after transplant.

This material consisted of PBMCs, mostly from graft donor cells, taken 180 days after TCRalphabeta/CD19-depleted stem cell transplant. This receptor was identified in a female patient aged 2-9 years who had a stem cell transplant for aplastic anemia, so the T cells may come from the graft donor. The rearrangement links TRBV7-2 to TRBJ2-5, with 9 positions matching TRBD1. The CDR3 here is CASSPTTGQGISF. DNA for the CDR3: TGTGCCAGCAGCCCCACCACCGGACAGGGGATATCCTTC.